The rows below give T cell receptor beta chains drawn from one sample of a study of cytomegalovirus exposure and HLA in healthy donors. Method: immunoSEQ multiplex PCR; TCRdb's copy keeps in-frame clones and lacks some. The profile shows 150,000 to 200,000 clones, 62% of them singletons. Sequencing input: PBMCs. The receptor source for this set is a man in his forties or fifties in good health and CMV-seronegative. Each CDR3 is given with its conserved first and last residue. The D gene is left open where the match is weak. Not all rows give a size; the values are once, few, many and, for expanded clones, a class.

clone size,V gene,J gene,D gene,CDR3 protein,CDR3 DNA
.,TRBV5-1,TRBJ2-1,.,CASSLVLRNEQFF,TGCGCCAGCAGCTTGGTCCTACGCAATGAGCAGTTCTTC
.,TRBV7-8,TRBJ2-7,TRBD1,CASSLNPGQGANEQYF,TGTGCCAGCAGCTTAAACCCGGGACAGGGGGCCAACGAGCAGTACTTC
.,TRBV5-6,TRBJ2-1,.,CASSRGYNEQFF,TGTGCCAGCAGCAGGGGATACAATGAGCAGTTCTTC
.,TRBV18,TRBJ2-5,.,CASSPNPGEPGETQYF,TGTGCCAGCTCACCTAACCCGGGGGAACCAGGGGAGACCCAGTACTTC
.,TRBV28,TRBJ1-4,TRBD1,CASSLLGTGGEKLFF,TGTGCCAGCAGTTTATTGGGGACAGGGGGTGAAAAACTGTTTTTT
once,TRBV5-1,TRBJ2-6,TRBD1,CASSPGGDFSGANVLTF,TGCGCCAGCAGCCCAGGGGGTGACTTCTCTGGGGCCAACGTCCTGACTTTC
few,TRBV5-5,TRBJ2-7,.,CASSFQGSAPYF,TGTGCCAGCAGCTTTCAGGGATCGGCTCCGTACTTC
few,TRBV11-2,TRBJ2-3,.,CASSLVLADTQYF,TGTGCCAGCAGCTTAGTGTTAGCAGATACGCAGTATTTT
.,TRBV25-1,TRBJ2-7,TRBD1,CASSAWGQSYEQYF,TGTGCCAGCAGTGCATGGGGACAGAGCTACGAGCAGTACTTC
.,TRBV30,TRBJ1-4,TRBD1,CAWGYRGQEKLFF,TGTGCCTGGGGATACAGGGGACAAGAAAAACTGTTTTTT
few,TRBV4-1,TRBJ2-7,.,CASSQDRSVAYEQYF,TGCGCCAGCAGCCAAGACCGTAGCGTAGCCTACGAGCAGTACTTC
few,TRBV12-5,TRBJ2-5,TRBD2,CASGLFRGGRVETQYF,TGTGCTAGTGGTTTGTTCCGGGGGGGGCGCGTGGAGACCCAGTACTTC